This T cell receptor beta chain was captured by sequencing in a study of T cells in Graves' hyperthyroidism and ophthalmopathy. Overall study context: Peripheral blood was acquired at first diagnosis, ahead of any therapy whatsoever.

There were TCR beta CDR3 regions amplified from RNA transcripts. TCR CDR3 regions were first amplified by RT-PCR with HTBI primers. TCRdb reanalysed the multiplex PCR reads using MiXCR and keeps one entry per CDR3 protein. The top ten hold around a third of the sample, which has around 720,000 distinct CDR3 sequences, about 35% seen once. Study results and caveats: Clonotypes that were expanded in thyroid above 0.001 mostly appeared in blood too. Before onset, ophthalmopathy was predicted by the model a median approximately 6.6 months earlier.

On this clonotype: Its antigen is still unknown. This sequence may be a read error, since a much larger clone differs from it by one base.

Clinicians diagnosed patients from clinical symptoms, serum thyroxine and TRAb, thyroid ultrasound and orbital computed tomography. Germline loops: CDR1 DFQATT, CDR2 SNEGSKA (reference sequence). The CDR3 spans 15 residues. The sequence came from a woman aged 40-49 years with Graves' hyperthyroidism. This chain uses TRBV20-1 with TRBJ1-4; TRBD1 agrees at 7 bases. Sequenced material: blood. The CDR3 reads CSARDRDRVYEKLLF. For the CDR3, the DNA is TGCAGTGCTAGAGATCGTGACAGGGTCTACGAAAAACTGCTTTTT.